Listed here are 29 T cell receptor beta chains from one sample, sequenced in a study of CD8 T cells in Susac syndrome. It was with random hexamers that 0.5 to 1 ug RNA was reverse transcribed. TCRdb processed the immunoSEQ multiplex PCR reads anew with MiXCR; each CDR3 protein has one entry. The sample consists of 210,000 or so distinct CDR3 sequences, 94% of them appearing once. The sample taken for sequencing was CD4+ T cells from PBMCs. The receptors were gathered from a human donor with Susac syndrome.

V is TRBV5-4 and J is TRBJ2-3; 10 nucleotides agree with TRBD2. In germline, CDR1 is SGHNT, CDR2 YYREEE (reference sequence). With V trimmed by 4 bases and J by 2 bases, 4 bases remained unmatched. CDR3 length equals 15 residues. The CDR3 coding sequence is TGTGCCAGCAGCCGCGGACTAGCGGCCACAGATACGCAGTATTTT. Protein: CASSRGLAATDTQYF.

The chain employs TRBV3-1 and TRBJ1-4; D uncertain. V was shortened by 0 bases and J by 5 bases, with 4 bases between the two germline ends. CDR3 size: 13 residues. The V gene's germline CDR1 is LGHDT and CDR2 YNNKEL (reference sequence). This chain's CDR3 is CASSQDSNEKLFF. As DNA, the CDR3 is TGTGCCAGCAGCCAAGATTCAAATGAAAAACTGTTTTTT.

The gene calls are TRBV4-3 and TRBJ2-3, with 7 bases that match TRBD1. The CDR3 consists of 15 residues. Looked up from germline, CDR1 is LGHNA and CDR2 is YSLEER. The junction had 7 bases not matched to a gene; V was cut back by 5 bases and J by 2 bases. The CDR3 DNA follows: TGCGCCAGCAGCGCCCGGGACAGTACCACAGATACGCAGTATTTT. Protein sequence: CASSARDSTTDTQYF.

The CDR3 loop is CATSEGGGAYTQYF. CDR3 nucleotides: TGTGCCACCAGTGAGGGCGGGGGGGCATATACGCAGTATTTT. V usage is TRBV24-1 and J usage is TRBJ2-3; TRBD2 matches 9 bases. Germline values: CDR1 KGHDR, CDR2 SFDVKD. The CDR3 has 14 amino acids. J was trimmed by 7 bases and V by 4 bases; bases with no gene match: 5.

The genes are TRBV12-3 or TRBV12-4 and TRBJ2-3; tentative D call: TRBD2 (7 bases). This CDR3 spans 15 amino acids. Trimming cost V 3 bases and J 2 bases, with 12 bases left between them. The CDR3 protein is CASSLRGGATDTQYF. CDR3 nucleotides: TGTGCCAGCAGTTTGAGGGGGGGAGCCACAGATACGCAGTATTTT.

The CDR3 bases are TGTGCCAGCAGTTACGCGGCCGGGGGCACTGAAGCTTTCTTT. Translated: CASSYAAGGTEAFF. The V call is TRBV6-2 or TRBV6-3, the J call TRBJ1-1, with D maybe TRBD1 (5 bases). CDR1 is MNHEY and CDR2 is SVGEGT in the germline V gene. This CDR3 is built from 14 residues. Trimming removed 2 bases from V and 4 bases from J, with 11 bases in between.

This clonotype was detected only a few times. V usage is TRBV5-4 and J usage is TRBJ2-7, with 9 positions matching TRBD1. The CDR3 is 14 amino acids. J was trimmed by 7 bases and V by 3 bases; bases with no gene match: 8. Germline CDR1 SGHNT, CDR2 YYREEE (reference sequence). This CDR3 is CASSSGQGRDEQYF. The CDR3 DNA is TGTGCCAGCAGCTCGGGACAGGGAAGGGATGAGCAGTACTTC.

This rearrangement joins TRBV3-1 to TRBJ1-1, with D uncertain. Trimming shortened V by 6 bases and J by 6 bases, and 14 bases separated the two germline ends. The V gene's germline CDR1 is LGHDT and CDR2 YNNKEL (reference sequence). CDR3 length equals 13 residues. The CDR3, as DNA: TGTGCCAGCAGTGACGAGAGGGTCGCTGAAGCTTTCTTT. It yields the protein CASSDERVAEAFF.

This chain uses TRBV12-3 or TRBV12-4 with TRBJ1-2, with a tentative D call TRBD1 (6 bases). The CDR3 is 14 amino acids. Trimming left V 5 bases short and J 3 bases short, with 13 bases between. CDR3 nucleotides: TGTGCCAGCAGTCCACGGACAGCTCACTATGGCTACACCTTC. Protein sequence: CASSPRTAHYGYTF.

The chain recombines TRBV29-1 with TRBJ2-7; 8 nucleotides line up with TRBD1. The germline CDR1 and CDR2 sequences are SQVTM and ANQGSEA. This CDR3 is 14 amino acids long. V shed 1 base and J 5 bases; nucleotides not matched to a gene: 7. As DNA, the CDR3 is TGCAGCGTTGAAGGGCGGGACAGGCGGAACGAGCAGTACTTC. Protein product: CSVEGRDRRNEQYF.

V usage is TRBV7-2 and J usage is TRBJ2-3, with TRBD2 matching 7 bases. The ends lost 3 bases at V and 9 bases at J; junction bases unmatched: 9. CDR3 length equals 14 residues. CDR1 and CDR2 (germline): SGHTA, FQGNSA. The CDR3 loop reads CASSLQQPGGTQYF. CDR3 DNA sequence: TGTGCCAGCAGCTTGCAGCAACCGGGGGGAACGCAGTATTTT.

The chain has TRBV18 and TRBJ2-5; TRBD1 is a possible D gene (5 bases). Germline V gene sequence: CDR1 KGHSH, CDR2 LQKENI. The CDR3 sequence is 14 residues long. Between the trimmed V and J ends, which lost 5 bases and 0 bases, there was a span of 10 bases. The CDR3 is CASSATVYQETQYF. The CDR3 DNA reads as TGTGCCAGCTCAGCGACAGTCTACCAAGAGACCCAGTACTTC.

The sample holds a few counts of this clonotype. V is TRBV6-5 and J is TRBJ1-1; D ambiguous. Between the trimmed V and J ends, which lost 0 bases and 0 bases, there was a span of 5 bases. The CDR3 runs 14 residues. Per the germline V gene, CDR1 is MNHEY and CDR2 is SVGAGI. DNA of the CDR3: TGTGCCAGCAGTTACTCCAGACTGAACACTGAAGCTTTCTTT. Translation: CASSYSRLNTEAFF.

A single count supports this clonotype. The J gene is TRBJ2-3, the V gene TRBV4-2, with 10 bases matching TRBD2. V lost 1 base and J lost 2; bases outside the gene matches: 12. The CDR3 has 19 residues. Germline V CDR1 and CDR2: LGHNA, YNFKEQ. The chain's CDR3 is CASSQVGGLAGGFTDTQYF. In DNA, the CDR3 is TGTGCCAGCAGCCAAGTAGGCGGTTTAGCGGGGGGCTTCACAGATACGCAGTATTTT.

V and J are TRBV6-2 or TRBV6-3 and TRBJ2-3; D not resolved. Per germline, CDR1 MNHEY and CDR2 SVGEGT. The CDR3 contains 13 residues. The germline V and J ends were trimmed by 8 bases and 0 bases, with 9 bases remaining between them. CDR3 in amino acids: CASRPSSTDTQYF. The DNA of the CDR3 is TGTGCCAGCCGCCCATCTAGCACAGATACGCAGTATTTT.

The rearrangement uses TRBV28 and TRBJ1-4; 7 bases are a match to TRBD1. Unmatched junction bases numbered 10, after V lost 1 base and J lost 8 bases. The CDR3 extends over 16 amino acids. Germline CDR1 and CDR2: MDHEN and SYDVKM. CDR3 DNA sequence: TGTGCCAGCAGTTTATCGAGGGGGCGACTTTGGGAAAAACTGTTTTTT. Translated: CASSLSRGRLWEKLFF.

This CDR3 reads CASSFDGVRPLHF. The CDR3 DNA is TGTGCCAGCAGTTTCGACGGCGTCCGACCCCTCCACTTT. The chain recombines TRBV12-3 or TRBV12-4 with TRBJ1-6; unclear D gene. The CDR3 length is 13 residues. V was shortened by 3 bases and J by 12 bases, with 12 bases between the two germline ends.

This clonotype was seen a single time. The CDR3 sequence: CSVEERASGEQFF. The CDR3 coding sequence is TGCAGCGTTGAAGAGCGGGCCTCCGGTGAGCAGTTCTTC. The rearrangement uses TRBV29-1 and TRBJ2-1, with D tentatively TRBD2 (5 bases). Germline values: CDR1 SQVTM, CDR2 ANQGSEA. This CDR3 has 13 amino acids. Trimming left V 0 bases short and J 9 bases short, with 12 bases between.

The chain uses TRBV18 and TRBJ1-5; maybe TRBD1 (5 bases). With 2 bases removed from V and 6 bases from J, the gap between germline ends came to 14 bases. Germline assignment: CDR1 KGHSH and CDR2 LQKENI. The CDR3 is 15 amino acids. The CDR3 is CASSPEGQRAQPQHF. The CDR3 DNA reads as TGTGCCAGCTCACCAGAGGGGCAACGAGCTCAGCCCCAGCATTTT.

This chain uses TRBV28 with TRBJ1-2; no reliable D call. The V end lost 3 bases, the J end lost 5 bases, and 7 bases lay between the germline ends. The CDR3 sequence is 12 residues long. CDR1 is MDHEN and CDR2 is SYDVKM in the germline V gene. CDR3 protein: CASSFAGYGYTF. The DNA for the CDR3 is TGTGCCAGCAGTTTTGCGGGGTATGGCTACACCTTC.

The chain couples TRBV5-6 to TRBJ2-7, with D possibly TRBD1 on 6 matching bases. CDR3 length: 15 amino acids. The germline CDR1 and CDR2 sequences are SGHDT and YYEEEE. Trimming shortened V by 2 bases and J by 4 bases, and 16 bases separated the two germline ends. CDR3 residues: CASSLTGSPLYEQYF. The CDR3 bases are TGTGCCAGCAGCTTAACAGGGTCCCCCCTATACGAGCAGTACTTC.

The rearrangement joins TRBV9 to TRBJ2-2, with 8 positions matching TRBD2. Germline lookup yields CDR1 SGDLS and CDR2 YYNGEE. This CDR3 is 18 amino acids long. After removal of 4 bases from V and 4 bases from J, the junction contained 15 bases not matched to a gene. CDR3 DNA sequence: TGTGCCAGCAGCATCAGAGATGGTGGGGCGGGGGGCACCGGGGAGCTGTTTTTT. Protein: CASSIRDGGAGGTGELFF.

The rearrangement joins TRBV6-5 to TRBJ1-5; 7 bases are a match to TRBD1. CDR1 is MNHEY, CDR2 SVGAGI, per germline. The CDR3 contains 13 residues. V dropped 6 bases and J dropped 4; count of bases not matched to a gene: 3. The DNA for the CDR3 is TGTGCCAGCAGGGGGACAGTGAATCAGCCCCAGCATTTT. It specifies CASRGTVNQPQHF.

V usage is TRBV5-1 and J usage is TRBJ2-7; D gene ambiguous. Trimming pared 0 bases from V and 0 bases from J, leaving 7 bases between. The CDR3 contains 14 residues. Germline V gives CDR1 SGHRS, CDR2 YFSETQ. The CDR3 sequence is CASSLGPASYEQYF. In nucleotides, the CDR3 is TGCGCCAGCAGCTTGGGTCCCGCCTCCTACGAGCAGTACTTC.

This clonotype was picked up one time. This sequence joins TRBV5-4 and TRBJ1-4; TRBD1 matches 8 bases. The CDR3 extends over 16 amino acids. V gave up 2 bases and J gave up 4 bases; unmatched junction bases: 7. In germline, CDR1 is SGHNT, CDR2 YYREEE (reference sequence). As DNA, the CDR3 is TGTGCCAGCAGCTTCTACAGGGGGGGGAATAATGAAAAACTGTTTTTT. As protein: CASSFYRGGNNEKLFF.

This sequence joins TRBV3-1 and TRBJ2-5, with 13 bases identical to TRBD2. After removal of 4 bases from V and 3 bases from J, the junction contained 8 bases not matched to a gene. Germline lookup yields CDR1 LGHDT and CDR2 YNNKEL (reference sequence). The CDR3 covers 17 residues. CDR3 sequence reads: CASSRGLAGAAKETQYF. CDR3 sequence (DNA): TGTGCCAGCAGCCGCGGACTAGCGGGGGCCGCCAAAGAGACCCAGTACTTC.

The CDR3 DNA reads TGCAGTGCTAGTGGGGCACCAGGGTCGGGAGATACGCAGTATTTT. As protein: CSASGAPGSGDTQYF. V and J are TRBV20-1 and TRBJ2-3; TRBD1 is a possible D gene (5 bases). V gave up 3 bases and J gave up 5 bases, with 18 bases separating them. The germline gives CDR1 DFQATT, CDR2 SNEGSKA (reference sequence). The CDR3 has 15 amino acids.

The J gene is TRBJ2-7, the V gene TRBV4-2; 9 bases align to TRBD1. Germline CDR1 is LGHNA and CDR2 is YNFKEQ. With 6 bases clipped from V and 4 bases from J, the junction kept 7 bases outside the gene matches. This CDR3 spans 14 amino acids. CDR3 coding DNA: TGTGCCAGCAGACGGGACAGGGCAGTATACGAGCAGTACTTC. It translates to CASRRDRAVYEQYF.

This clonotype was seen only once. V is TRBV5-6 and J is TRBJ1-2, with 8 bases matching TRBD1. J was trimmed by 6 bases and V by 3 bases; bases with no gene match: 4. Looked up from germline, CDR1 is SGHDT and CDR2 is YYEEEE. The CDR3 runs to 13 residues. The CDR3, as DNA: TGTGCCAGCAGCTCCCGGACAGGGAATGGCTACACCTTC. It codes for CASSSRTGNGYTF. The entire variable domain, with the rest obtained from reference TRBV5-6 and TRBJ1-2, is as follows: DAGVTQSPTHLIKTRGQQVTLRCSPKSGHDTVSWYQQALGQGPQFIFQYYEEEERQRGNFPDRFSGHQFPNYSSELNVNALLLGDSALYLCASSSRTGNGYTFGSGTRLTVV.